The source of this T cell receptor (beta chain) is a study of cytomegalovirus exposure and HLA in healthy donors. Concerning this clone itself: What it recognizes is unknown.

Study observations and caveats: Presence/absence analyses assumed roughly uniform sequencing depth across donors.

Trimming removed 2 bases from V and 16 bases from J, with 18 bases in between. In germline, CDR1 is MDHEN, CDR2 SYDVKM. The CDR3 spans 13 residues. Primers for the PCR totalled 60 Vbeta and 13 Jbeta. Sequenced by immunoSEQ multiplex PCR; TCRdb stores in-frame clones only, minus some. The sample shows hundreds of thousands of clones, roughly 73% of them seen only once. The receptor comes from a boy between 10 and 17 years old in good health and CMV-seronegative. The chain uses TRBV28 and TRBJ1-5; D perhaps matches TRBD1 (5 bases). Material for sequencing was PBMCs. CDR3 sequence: CASSLRGTLNYHF. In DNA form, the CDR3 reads TGTGCCAGCAGTTTAAGGGGTACCCTGAACTATCATTTT.